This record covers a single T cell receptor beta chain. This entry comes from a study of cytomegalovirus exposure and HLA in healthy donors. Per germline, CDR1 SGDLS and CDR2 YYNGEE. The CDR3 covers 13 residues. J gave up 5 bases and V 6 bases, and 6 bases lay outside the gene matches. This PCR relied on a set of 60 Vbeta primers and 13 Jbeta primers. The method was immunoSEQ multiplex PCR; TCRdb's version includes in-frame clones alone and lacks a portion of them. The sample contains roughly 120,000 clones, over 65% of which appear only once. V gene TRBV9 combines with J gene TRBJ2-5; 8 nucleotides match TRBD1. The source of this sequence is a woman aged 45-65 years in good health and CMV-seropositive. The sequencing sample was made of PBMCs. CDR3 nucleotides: TGTGCCAGCAAGGGACAGGACGGTGAGACCCAGTACTTC. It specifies CASKGQDGETQYF.